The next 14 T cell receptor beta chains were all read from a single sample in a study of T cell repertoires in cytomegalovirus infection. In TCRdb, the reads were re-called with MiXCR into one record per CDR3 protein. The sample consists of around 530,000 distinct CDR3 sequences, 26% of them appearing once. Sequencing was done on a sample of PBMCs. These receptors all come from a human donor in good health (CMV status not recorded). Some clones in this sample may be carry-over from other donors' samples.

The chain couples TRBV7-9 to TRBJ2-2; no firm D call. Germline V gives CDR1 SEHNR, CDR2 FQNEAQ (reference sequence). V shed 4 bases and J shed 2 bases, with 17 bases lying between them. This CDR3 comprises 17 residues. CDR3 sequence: CASSSSPRRINTGELFF. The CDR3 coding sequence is TGTGCCAGCAGCTCCTCGCCGAGAAGGATCAACACCGGGGAGCTGTTTTTT.

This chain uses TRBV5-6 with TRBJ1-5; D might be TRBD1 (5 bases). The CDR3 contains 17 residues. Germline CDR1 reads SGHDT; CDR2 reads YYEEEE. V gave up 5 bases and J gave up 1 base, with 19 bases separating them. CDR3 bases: TGTGCCAGCAGGGGTGGGGGGGTGGGGGGGAGCAATCAGCCCCAGCATTTT. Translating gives CASRGGGVGGSNQPQHF.

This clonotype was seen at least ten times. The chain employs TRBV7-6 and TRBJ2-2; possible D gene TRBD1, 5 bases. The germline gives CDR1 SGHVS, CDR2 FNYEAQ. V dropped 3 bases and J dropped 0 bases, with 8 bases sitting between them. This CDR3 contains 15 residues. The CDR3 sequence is CASSLWGPNTGELFF. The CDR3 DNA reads TGTGCCAGCAGCTTGTGGGGCCCGAACACCGGGGAGCTGTTTTTT. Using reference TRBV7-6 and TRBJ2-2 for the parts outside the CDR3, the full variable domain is GAGVSQSPRYKVTKRGQDVALRCDPISGHVSLYWYRQALGQGPEFLTYFNYEAQQDKSGLPNDRFSAERPEGSISTLTIQRTEQRDSAMYRCASSLWGPNTGELFFGEGSRLTVL.

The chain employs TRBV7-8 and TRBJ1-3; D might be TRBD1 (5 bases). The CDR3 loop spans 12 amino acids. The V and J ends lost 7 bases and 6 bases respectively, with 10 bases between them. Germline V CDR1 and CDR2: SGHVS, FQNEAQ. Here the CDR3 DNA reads TGTGCCAGCACCCTGGGGGAAAACACCATATATTTT. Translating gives CASTLGENTIYF.

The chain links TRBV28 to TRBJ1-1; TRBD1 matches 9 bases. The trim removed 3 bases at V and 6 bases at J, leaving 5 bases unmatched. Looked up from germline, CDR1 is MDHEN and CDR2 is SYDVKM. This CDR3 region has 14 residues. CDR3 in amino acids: CASSFLGQGPEAFF. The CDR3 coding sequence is TGTGCCAGCAGTTTCCTCGGACAGGGGCCTGAAGCTTTCTTT.

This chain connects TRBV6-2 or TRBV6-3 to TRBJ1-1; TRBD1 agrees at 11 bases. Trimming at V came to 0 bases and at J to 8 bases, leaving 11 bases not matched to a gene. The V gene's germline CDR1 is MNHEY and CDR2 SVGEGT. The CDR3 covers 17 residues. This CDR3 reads CASSYSRTGQGAMEAFF. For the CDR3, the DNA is TGTGCCAGCAGTTACTCGCGTACCGGACAGGGGGCTATGGAAGCTTTCTTT.

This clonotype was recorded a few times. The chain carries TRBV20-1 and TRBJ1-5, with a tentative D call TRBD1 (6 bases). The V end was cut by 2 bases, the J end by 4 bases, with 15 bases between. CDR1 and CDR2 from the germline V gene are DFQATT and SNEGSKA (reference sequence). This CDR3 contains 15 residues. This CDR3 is CSARRSGDLNQPQHF. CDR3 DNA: TGCAGTGCTAGACGTTCAGGGGACCTGAATCAGCCCCAGCATTTT.

The CDR3 reads CASSRSGVRDTQYF. The DNA for the CDR3 is TGTGCCAGCAGTCGATCCGGCGTCAGAGATACGCAGTATTTT. The rearrangement joins TRBV12-3 or TRBV12-4 to TRBJ2-3; D is undetermined. V was clipped by 5 bases and J by 5 bases, with 14 bases between them. The CDR3 extends over 14 amino acids.

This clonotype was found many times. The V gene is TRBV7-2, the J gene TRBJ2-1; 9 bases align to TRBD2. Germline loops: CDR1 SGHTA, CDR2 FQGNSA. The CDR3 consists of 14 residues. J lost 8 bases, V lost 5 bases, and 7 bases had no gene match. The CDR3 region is CASSPGLAGDEQFF. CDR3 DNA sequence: TGTGCCAGCAGCCCGGGACTAGCTGGCGATGAGCAGTTCTTC.

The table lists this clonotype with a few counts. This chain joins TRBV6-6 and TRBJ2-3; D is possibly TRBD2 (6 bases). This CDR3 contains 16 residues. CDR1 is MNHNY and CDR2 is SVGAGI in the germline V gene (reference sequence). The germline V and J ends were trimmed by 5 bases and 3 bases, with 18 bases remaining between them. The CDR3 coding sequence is TGTGCCAGCAGTGCCCGGGAGACCCTCAGGACAGATACGCAGTATTTT. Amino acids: CASSARETLRTDTQYF.

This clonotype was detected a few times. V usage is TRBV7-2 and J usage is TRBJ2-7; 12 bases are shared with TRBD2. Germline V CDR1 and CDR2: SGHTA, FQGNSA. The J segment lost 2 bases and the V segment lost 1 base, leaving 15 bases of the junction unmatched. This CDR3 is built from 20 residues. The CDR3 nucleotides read TGTGCCAGCAGCTTAGTAGGGGTTATGGGGACTAGCGGGCCTACCTACGAGCAGTACTTC. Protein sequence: CASSLVGVMGTSGPTYEQYF.

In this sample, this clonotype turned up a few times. The DNA of the CDR3 is TGTGCCAGCGGAAAATTGGGCGGTAATTCACCCCTCCACTTT. It is translated as CASGKLGGNSPLHF. The chain employs TRBV12-3 or TRBV12-4 and TRBJ1-6; D call uncertain. The V gene lost 8 bases and the J gene lost 6 bases, with 14 bases spanning the gap. The CDR3 covers 14 residues.

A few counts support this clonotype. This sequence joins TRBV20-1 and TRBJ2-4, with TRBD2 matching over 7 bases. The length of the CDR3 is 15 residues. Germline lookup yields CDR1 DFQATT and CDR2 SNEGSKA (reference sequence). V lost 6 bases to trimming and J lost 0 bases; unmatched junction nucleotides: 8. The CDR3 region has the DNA TGCAGTGCCGGGGGGTCAGACCCAGCCAAAAACATTCAGTACTTC. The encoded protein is CSAGGSDPAKNIQYF.

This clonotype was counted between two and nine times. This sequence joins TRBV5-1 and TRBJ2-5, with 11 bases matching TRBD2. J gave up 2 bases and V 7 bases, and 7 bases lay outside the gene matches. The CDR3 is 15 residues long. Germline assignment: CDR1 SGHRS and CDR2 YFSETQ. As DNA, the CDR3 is TGCGCCAGCGGACATAGCGGGAGGGGACAAGAGACCCAGTACTTC. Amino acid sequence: CASGHSGRGQETQYF.